This T cell receptor beta chain was recorded in a study of lymphopenia after photon versus proton radiotherapy. Comments on this clone: As yet, its antigen is unknown.

Study-wide results and limits: Relative stability marked proton patients; photon patients lost diversity and naive cells. Post-nadir TCR diversity decline inversely tracked overall survival among those who died. Survival link was tested only in deceased patients; proton benefit remains a possibility. After lymphocyte nadir, photon-treated repertoires showed oligoclonal expansion, especially CD8+ Temra.

Using immunoSEQ multiplex PCR, the repertoire was profiled, and TCRdb retains in-frame clones only, with some absent. The data contain approximately 150,000 clones, approximately 91% of them singletons. The length of the CDR3 is 13 residues. Germline V lookup: CDR1 SGDLS, CDR2 YYNGEE. Trimming removed 0 bases from V and 3 bases from J, with 4 bases in between. This sequence was found in a man aged 50 to 60 with gastric cancer. The V and J genes are TRBV9 and TRBJ1-3; D is ambiguous. The sequences come from peripheral blood, collected from a patient treated with photon-based radiotherapy. CDR3 sequence reads: CASSVEDGNTIYF. The CDR3 DNA sequence: TGTGCCAGCAGCGTAGAGGATGGAAACACCATATATTTT. Drawing the rest from reference TRBV9 and TRBJ1-3, the complete variable domain is DSGVTQTPKHLITATGQRVTLRCSPRSGDLSVYWYQQSLDQGLQFLIQYYNGEERAKGNILERFSAQQFPDLHSELNLSSLELGDSALYFCASSVEDGNTIYFGEGSWLTVV.